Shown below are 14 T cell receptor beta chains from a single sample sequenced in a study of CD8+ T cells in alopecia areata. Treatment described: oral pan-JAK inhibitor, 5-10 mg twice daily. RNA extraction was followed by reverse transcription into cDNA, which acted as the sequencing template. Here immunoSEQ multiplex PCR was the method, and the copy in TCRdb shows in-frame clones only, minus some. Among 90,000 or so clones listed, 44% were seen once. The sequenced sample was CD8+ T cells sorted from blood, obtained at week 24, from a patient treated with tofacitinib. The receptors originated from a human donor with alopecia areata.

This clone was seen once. Here the CDR3 reads CASSLSRGGSTDTQYF. DNA of the CDR3: TGTGCCAGCAGTTTATCACGGGGCGGGAGTACAGATACGCAGTATTTT. The rearrangement joins TRBV28 to TRBJ2-3; TRBD2 agrees at 7 bases. Germline lookup yields CDR1 MDHEN and CDR2 SYDVKM. The trim removed 1 base at V and 3 bases at J, leaving 7 bases unmatched. The CDR3 is 16 amino acids.

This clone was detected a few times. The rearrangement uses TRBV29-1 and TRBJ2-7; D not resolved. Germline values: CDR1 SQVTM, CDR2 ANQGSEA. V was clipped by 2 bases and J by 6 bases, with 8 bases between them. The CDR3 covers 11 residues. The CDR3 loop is CSVEPPPEQYF. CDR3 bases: TGCAGCGTTGAACCACCCCCCGAGCAGTACTTC.

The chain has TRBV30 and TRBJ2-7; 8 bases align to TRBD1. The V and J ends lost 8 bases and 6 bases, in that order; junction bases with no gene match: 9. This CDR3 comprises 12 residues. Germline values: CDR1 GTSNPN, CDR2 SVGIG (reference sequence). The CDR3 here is CAADRAPGEQYF. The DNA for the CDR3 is TGTGCCGCGGACAGGGCCCCCGGCGAGCAGTACTTC. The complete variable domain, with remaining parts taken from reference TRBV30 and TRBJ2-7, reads SQTIHQWPATLVQPVGSPLSLECTVEGTSNPNLYWYRQAAGRGLQLLFYSVGIGQISSEVPQNLSASRPQDRQFILSSKKLLLSDSGFYLCAADRAPGEQYFGPGTRLTVT.

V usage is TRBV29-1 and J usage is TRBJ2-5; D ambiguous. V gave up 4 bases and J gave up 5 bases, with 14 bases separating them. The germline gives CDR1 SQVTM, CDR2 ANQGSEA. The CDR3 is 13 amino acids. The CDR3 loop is CSVGNGGWETQYF. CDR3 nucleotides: TGCAGCGTTGGGAATGGCGGTTGGGAGACCCAGTACTTC.

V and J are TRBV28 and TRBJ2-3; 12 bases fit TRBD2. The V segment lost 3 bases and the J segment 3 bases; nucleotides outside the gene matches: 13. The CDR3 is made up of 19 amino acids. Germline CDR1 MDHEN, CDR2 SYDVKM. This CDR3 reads CASSLRLAGGPRGTDTQYF. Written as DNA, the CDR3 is TGTGCCAGCAGTTTGAGGCTAGCGGGAGGGCCTAGAGGTACAGATACGCAGTATTTT.

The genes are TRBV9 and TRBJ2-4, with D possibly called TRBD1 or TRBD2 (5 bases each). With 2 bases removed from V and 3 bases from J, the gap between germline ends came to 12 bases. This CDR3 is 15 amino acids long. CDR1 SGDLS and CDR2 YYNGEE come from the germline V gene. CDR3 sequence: CASSVSLGDKNIQYF. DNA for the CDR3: TGTGCCAGCAGCGTCTCCCTGGGGGACAAAAACATTCAGTACTTC.

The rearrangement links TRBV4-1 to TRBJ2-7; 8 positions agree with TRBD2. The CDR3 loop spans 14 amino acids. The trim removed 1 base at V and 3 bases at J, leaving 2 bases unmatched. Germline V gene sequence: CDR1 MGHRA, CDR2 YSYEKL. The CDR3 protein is CASSQASGYYEQYF. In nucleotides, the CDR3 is TGCGCCAGCAGCCAAGCTAGCGGGTACTACGAGCAGTACTTC.

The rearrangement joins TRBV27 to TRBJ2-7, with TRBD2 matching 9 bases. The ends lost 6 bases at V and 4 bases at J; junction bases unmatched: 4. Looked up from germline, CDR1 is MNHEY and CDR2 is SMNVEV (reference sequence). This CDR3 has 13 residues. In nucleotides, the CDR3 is TGTGCCAGCAGACTGGGACTAGCTTACGAGCAGTACTTC. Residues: CASRLGLAYEQYF.

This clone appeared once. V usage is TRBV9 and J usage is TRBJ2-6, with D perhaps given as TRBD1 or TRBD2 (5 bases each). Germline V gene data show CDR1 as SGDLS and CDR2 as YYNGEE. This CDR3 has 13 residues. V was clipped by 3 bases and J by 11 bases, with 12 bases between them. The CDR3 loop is CASSGSLGHVLTF. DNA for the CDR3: TGTGCCAGCAGCGGTTCTCTGGGACACGTCCTGACTTTC.

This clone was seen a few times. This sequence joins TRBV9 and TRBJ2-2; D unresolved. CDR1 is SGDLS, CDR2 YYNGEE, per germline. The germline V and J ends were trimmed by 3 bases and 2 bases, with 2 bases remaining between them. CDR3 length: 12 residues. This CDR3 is CASSANTGELFF. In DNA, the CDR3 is TGTGCCAGCAGCGCTAACACCGGGGAGCTGTTTTTT. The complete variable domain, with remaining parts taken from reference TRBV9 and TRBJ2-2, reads DSGVTQTPKHLITATGQRVTLRCSPRSGDLSVYWYQQSLDQGLQFLIQYYNGEERAKGNILERFSAQQFPDLHSELNLSSLELGDSALYFCASSANTGELFFGEGSRLTVL.

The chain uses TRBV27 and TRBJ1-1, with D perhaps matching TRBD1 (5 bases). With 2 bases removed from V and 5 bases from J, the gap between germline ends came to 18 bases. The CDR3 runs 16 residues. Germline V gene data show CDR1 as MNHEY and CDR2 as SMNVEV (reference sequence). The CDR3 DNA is TGTGCCAGCAGTTTACGGTTTTCGGCGGGGCGGACTGAAGCTTTCTTT. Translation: CASSLRFSAGRTEAFF.

CDR3 bases: TGTGCCAGCAGCTTACAAAAGTACCAAGAGACCCAGTACTTC. It encodes CASSLQKYQETQYF. This chain connects TRBV7-9 to TRBJ2-5, with D uncertain. From germline, CDR1 is SEHNR and CDR2 FQNEAQ (reference sequence). The V end lost 2 bases, the J end lost 0 bases, and 7 bases lay between the germline ends. The CDR3 totals 14 residues. Full variable domain (missing parts from reference TRBV7-9 and TRBJ2-5): DTGVSQNPRHKITKRGQNVTFRCDPISEHNRLYWYRQTLGQGPEFLTYFQNEAQLEKSRLLSDRFSAERPKGSFSTLEIQRTEQGDSAMYLCASSLQKYQETQYFGPGTRLLVL.

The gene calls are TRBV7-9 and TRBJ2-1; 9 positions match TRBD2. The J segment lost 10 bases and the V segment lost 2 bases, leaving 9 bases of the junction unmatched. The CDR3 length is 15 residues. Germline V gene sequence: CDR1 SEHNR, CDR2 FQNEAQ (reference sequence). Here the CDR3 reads CASSLWLAGGLEQFF. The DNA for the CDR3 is TGTGCCAGCAGCTTATGGTTGGCGGGAGGGTTAGAGCAGTTCTTC.

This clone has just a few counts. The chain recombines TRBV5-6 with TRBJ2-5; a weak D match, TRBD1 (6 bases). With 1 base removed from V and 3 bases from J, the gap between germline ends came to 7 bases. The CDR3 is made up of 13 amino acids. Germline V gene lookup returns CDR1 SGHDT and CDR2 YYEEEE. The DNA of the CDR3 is TGTGCCAGCAGCTTGAACAGGGAAGAGACCCAGTACTTC. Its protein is CASSLNREETQYF. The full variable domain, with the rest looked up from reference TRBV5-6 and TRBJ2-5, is DAGVTQSPTHLIKTRGQQVTLRCSPKSGHDTVSWYQQALGQGPQFIFQYYEEEERQRGNFPDRFSGHQFPNYSSELNVNALLLGDSALYLCASSLNREETQYFGPGTRLLVL.